These 27 T cell receptor beta chains came from one sample sequenced in a study of tumor and adjacent non-tumor tissue in lung cancer. TCRbeta libraries were built with three rounds of nested PCR, modified from ARM-PCR. TCRdb reprocessed the multiplex PCR reads via MiXCR and lists one record per CDR3 protein. The sample shows fewer than 150,000 distinct CDR3 sequences, roughly 70% of them seen only once. No cell sorting was done before RNA was extracted from the tissue. The material sequenced was lung tumor tissue. Source of these receptors: a man aged 60-69 years with small cell lung cancer.

As for this clonotype: A read error may account for a junction end that differs from germline. The V and J genes are TRBV11-3 and TRBJ2-1; D uncertain. Germline loops: CDR1 SGHNT, CDR2 YENEEA. The CDR3 length is 13 residues. CDR3 protein: CASSTKNEYEPFF. The CDR3 DNA reads as TGTGCCAGTAGCACAAAGAATGAGTATGAGCCGTTCTTC.

To note about this clonotype: A junction boundary mismatches the germline segment, possibly from a read error. This chain connects TRBV6-5 to TRBJ1-2; the D is unclear. The V gene's germline CDR1 is MNHEY and CDR2 SVGAGI. This CDR3 has 15 residues. CDR3 region: CVSSQRVDAADGYTF. Written as DNA, the CDR3 is TGTGTCAGCAGCCAGAGGGTGGACGCCGCAGATGGCTACACCTTC.

For this clonotype: The junction does not match germline at one end; this may be a read error. The chain joins TRBV20-1 to TRBJ2-2; TRBD2 might be the D (5 bases). Germline assignment: CDR1 DFQATT and CDR2 SNEGSKA (reference sequence). The CDR3 runs 15 residues. Written as DNA, the CDR3 is TGCAGTGCTAGAAAAGGGTCGTCGAACACCGGGGAGCTATTTTTT. It yields the protein CSARKGSSNTGELFF.

Details on this clonotype: A junction end diverges from the germline sequence, so it may reflect a read error. DNA for the CDR3: TGTGGCAGCAACTTGGGCGGGTGGACTGAAGCTTTCTTT. This sequence encodes CGSNLGGWTEAFF. The gene calls are TRBV11-2 and TRBJ1-1; unclear D gene. In germline, CDR1 is SGHAT, CDR2 FQNNGV. The CDR3 covers 13 residues. The complete variable domain, with remaining parts taken from reference TRBV11-2 and TRBJ1-1, reads EAGVAQSPRYKIIEKRQSVAFWCNPISGHATLYWYQQILGQGPKLLIQFQNNGVVDDSQLPKDRFSAERLKGVDSTLKIQPAKLEDSAVYLCGSNLGGWTEAFFGQGTRLTVV.

A remark on this clonotype: A junction boundary mismatches the germline segment, possibly from a read error. The chain links TRBV29-1 to TRBJ2-3; 7 nucleotides align to TRBD1. The CDR3 length is 11 residues. Per the germline V gene, CDR1 is SQVTM and CDR2 is ANQGSEA. CDR3 residues: CSIGGTDTQYF. The DNA of the CDR3 is TGCAGCATAGGGGGCACAGATACGCAGTATTTC.

V is TRBV6-5 and J is TRBJ2-3; 10 bases agree with TRBD1. This CDR3 has 14 residues. Trimming removed 8 bases from V and 11 bases from J; junction bases left unmatched: 13. Germline-derived CDR1 and CDR2 are MNHEY and SVGAGI. The CDR3 is CASGRDRGKNRQYF. The CDR3, as DNA: TGTGCCAGCGGTCGGGACAGGGGCAAGAATAGGCAGTATTTT.

This chain links TRBV29-1 with TRBJ2-1; maybe TRBD2 (6 bases). The CDR3 extends over 15 amino acids. Trimming stripped 3 bases from V and 4 bases from J, with 16 bases between. The germline CDR1 and CDR2 sequences are SQVTM and ANQGSEA. As DNA, the CDR3 is TGCAGCGTTGACCCCTCCAGACTAGTGTACAATGAGCAGTTCTTC. It translates to CSVDPSRLVYNEQFF.

Details on this clonotype: At one boundary the junction diverges from the germline segment, which might be a read error. This chain joins TRBV5-4 and TRBJ2-3; tentatively, D is TRBD1 (5 bases). This CDR3 is 15 amino acids long. The germline V gene has CDR1 SGHNT and CDR2 YYREEE (reference sequence). The CDR3 region is CDSSLRSTRADTQYF. The CDR3 region has the DNA TGTGACAGCAGTTTACGATCTACCAGGGCAGATACGCAGTATTTT. Full variable domain (remainder filled in from reference TRBV5-4 and TRBJ2-3): ETGVTQSPTHLIKTRGQQVTLRCSSQSGHNTVSWYQQALGQGPQFIFQYYREEENGRGNFPPRFSGLQFPNYSSELNVNALELDDSALYLCDSSLRSTRADTQYFGPGTRLTVL.

Points on this clonotype: A much larger clone lies a single base off, so this may be a read error. In nucleotides, the CDR3 is TGTGCCAGCAGACCCGGGGGCGATCAGCCCCAGCATTTT. It codes for CASRPGGDQPQHF. V gene TRBV6-6 combines with J gene TRBJ1-5; the D gene is possibly TRBD1 (6 bases). Germline-derived CDR1 and CDR2 are MNHNY and SVGAGI (reference sequence). The CDR3 loop spans 13 amino acids. V gave up 6 bases and J gave up 5 bases, with 11 bases separating them.

This clonotype has a single count. One junction end disagrees with the germline gene, perhaps due to a read error. This rearrangement joins TRBV6-1 to TRBJ1-2; D uncertain. Germline V lookup: CDR1 MNHNS, CDR2 SASEGT. The CDR3 length is 15 residues. The CDR3, as DNA: TGTGCCAACAGTGAAGGATACAGTCCTATGAGGGGCTACACCTTC. This sequence encodes CANSEGYSPMRGYTF.

On this clonotype: One end of the junction fails to match germline, which may point to a read error. This rearrangement joins TRBV20-1 to TRBJ1-2, with D possibly being TRBD1 (5 bases). Germline assignment: CDR1 DFQATT and CDR2 SNEGSKA (reference sequence). This CDR3 has 13 amino acids. CDR3 sequence (DNA): TGCAGTGTTGTGGACACCACTAACTATGGCTACACGTTC. Its translation: CSVVDTTNYGYTF.

V is TRBV20-1 and J is TRBJ1-2; 7 bases fit TRBD1. The ends lost 0 bases at V and 4 bases at J; junction bases unmatched: 8. The CDR3 totals 15 residues. From germline, CDR1 is DFQATT and CDR2 SNEGSKA (reference sequence). The CDR3 bases are TGCAGTGCTAGAGATACGACAGGGAGTACCTATGGCTACACCTTC. It translates to CSARDTTGSTYGYTF.

A note on this clonotype: It may be a read error: a sequence one base away is much more abundant. This chain links TRBV29-1 with TRBJ2-5, with unresolved D. CDR1 SQVTM and CDR2 ANQGSEA come from the germline V gene. The CDR3 spans 10 residues. The CDR3 sequence: CNVGQETQYF. As DNA, the CDR3 is TGCAACGTTGGTCAAGAGACCCAGTACTTC.

V is TRBV12-3 or TRBV12-4 and J is TRBJ2-3; no definite D call. Trimming shortened V by 10 bases and J by 5 bases, and 16 bases separated the two germline ends. This CDR3 is built from 13 residues. Here the CDR3 reads CATPEVEQDTQYF. The CDR3 DNA sequence: TGTGCCACCCCGGAAGTGGAACAAGATACGCAGTATTTT.

About this clonotype itself: One end of the junction does not line up with germline, which may come from a read error. V is TRBV6-6 and J is TRBJ2-7; TRBD2 matches 10 bases. This CDR3 spans 16 amino acids. From germline, CDR1 is MNHNY and CDR2 SVGAGI (reference sequence). The CDR3 protein is CASRNLAGVAKYEEYF. In DNA, the CDR3 is TGTGCCAGCAGAAACCTAGCGGGAGTAGCAAAGTACGAGGAGTACTTC.

This sequence joins TRBV6-5 and TRBJ2-7; either TRBD1 or TRBD2 may fit D (6 bases each). This CDR3 comprises 15 residues. Germline V lookup: CDR1 MNHEY, CDR2 SVGAGI. CDR3 DNA sequence: TGTGCCAGCAGTGGGGGGCTGGCGCCAGGCTACGAGGAGTACGTC. Translating it yields CASSGGLAPGYEEYV.

This chain uses TRBV9 with TRBJ2-5; TRBD2 is a possible D gene (6 bases). V was shortened by 3 bases and J by 1 base, with 25 bases between the two germline ends. CDR3 size: 19 residues. Germline lookup yields CDR1 SGDLS and CDR2 YYNGEE. CDR3: CASSGGLRYTSLGQETQYF. The CDR3 DNA sequence: TGTGCCAGCAGCGGGGGGTTGCGTTATACTAGCCTGGGCCAAGAGACCCAGTACTTC. Full variable domain (remainder filled in from reference TRBV9 and TRBJ2-5): DSGVTQTPKHLITATGQRVTLRCSPRSGDLSVYWYQQSLDQGLQFLIQYYNGEERAKGNILERFSAQQFPDLHSELNLSSLELGDSALYFCASSGGLRYTSLGQETQYFGPGTRLLVL.

The chain links TRBV6-5 to TRBJ1-4, with D perhaps TRBD1 (5 bases). The CDR3 contains 16 residues. Germline V lookup: CDR1 MNHEY, CDR2 SVGAGI. V shed 8 bases and J shed 8 bases, with 24 bases lying between them. Here the CDR3 reads CASGTFRGSIGEKLFF. The DNA for the CDR3 is TGTGCCAGCGGGACGTTCCGGGGATCTATTGGGGAAAAACTGTTTTTT.

This clonotype has more than one count but fewer than ten. This chain connects TRBV5-6 to TRBJ1-6; 8 bases agree with TRBD1. The V gene end was trimmed by 3 bases and the J gene end by 9 bases; junction bases not matched to a gene: 8. Germline lookup yields CDR1 SGHDT and CDR2 YYEEEE. This CDR3 contains 15 residues. The CDR3 is CASSSRDRSSSPLHF. In DNA, the CDR3 is TGTGCCAGCAGCTCCCGGGACAGGTCCTCTTCACCCCTCCACTTT.

To note about this clonotype: A much larger clone differs from this one at a single base, so this may be a read error. The chain recombines TRBV20-1 with TRBJ1-1; TRBD1 matches at 8 bases. Trimming at V came to 3 bases and at J to 0 bases, leaving 9 bases not matched to a gene. The CDR3 runs to 16 residues. Germline V gene lookup returns CDR1 DFQATT and CDR2 SNEGSKA (reference sequence). CDR3 in amino acids: CSARAPRGLMNTEAFF. The CDR3 region has the DNA TGCAGTGCTAGGGCCCCCAGGGGGCTGATGAACACTGAAGCTTTCTTT.

This clonotype was seen more than once but under ten times. This chain joins TRBV20-1 and TRBJ2-1; tentatively, D is TRBD2 (5 bases). CDR1 and CDR2 from the germline V gene are DFQATT and SNEGSKA (reference sequence). The CDR3 length is 15 residues. With 1 base removed from V and 0 bases from J, the gap between germline ends came to 10 bases. DNA of the CDR3: TGCAGTGCTAGAGGGAGAAGCGGCTCCTACAATGAGCAGTTCTTC. Amino acids: CSARGRSGSYNEQFF.

The chain employs TRBV20-1 and TRBJ1-2; TRBD1 agrees at 8 bases. The CDR3 is made up of 15 amino acids. Germline CDR1 reads DFQATT; CDR2 reads SNEGSKA (reference sequence). With V trimmed by 6 bases and J by 1 base, 10 bases remained unmatched. As DNA, the CDR3 is TGCAGTGCCCCTAGGACAGGGTGGGGTAACTATGGCTACACCTTC. Translated, it gives CSAPRTGWGNYGYTF.

Details on this clonotype: This likely comes from a read error, as the CDR3 has no conserved phenylalanine or tryptophan at its end. The rearrangement joins TRBV12-3 or TRBV12-4 to TRBJ2-5; the D gene is possibly TRBD2 (5 bases). The CDR3 runs to 12 residues. CDR3 nucleotide sequence: TGTGCTAGCGCCGGCAGTAGAGAGACCCAGTACTTA. Protein: CASAGSRETQYL.

The J gene is TRBJ1-4, the V gene TRBV28; D call uncertain. The length of the CDR3 is 13 residues. V dropped 10 bases and J dropped 6 bases, with 15 bases sitting between them. Germline V lookup: CDR1 MDHEN, CDR2 SYDVKM. The CDR3 DNA sequence: TGTGCCAATGGTTACGTTAGACATGAAAAACTGTTTTTT. This sequence encodes CANGYVRHEKLFF. Full variable domain (remainder filled in from reference TRBV28 and TRBJ1-4): DVKVTQSSRYLVKRTGEKVFLECVQDMDHENMFWYRQDPGLGLRLIYFSYDVKMKEKGDIPEGYSVSREKKERFSLILESASTNQTSMYLCANGYVRHEKLFFGSGTQLSVL.

This clonotype was seen ten or more times. The chain's CDR3 is CASSFAGVGGGNIQYF. For the CDR3, the DNA is TGTGCCAGCAGCTTTGCGGGAGTGGGAGGGGGAAACATTCAGTACTTC. V is TRBV11-2 and J is TRBJ2-4, with D possibly TRBD2 on 7 matching bases. CDR1 and CDR2 (germline): SGHAT, FQNNGV. V was shortened by 3 bases and J by 6 bases, with 18 bases between the two germline ends. The CDR3 has 16 residues.

This clonotype was counted a few times. The J gene is TRBJ2-5, the V gene TRBV6-1; D remains unclear. The germline V and J ends were trimmed by 0 bases and 5 bases, with 10 bases remaining between them. Germline values: CDR1 MNHNS, CDR2 SASEGT. The CDR3 is 14 amino acids. The CDR3 sequence: CASSEALFRETQYF. DNA of the CDR3: TGTGCCAGCAGTGAAGCGCTTTTTAGGGAGACCCAGTACTTC.

Turning to this clonotype: This may stem from a read error, because a much larger clone lies one nucleotide away. V is TRBV29-1 and J is TRBJ1-2, with TRBD1 matching over 8 bases. This CDR3 comprises 12 residues. The germline V gene encodes CDR1 SQVTM and CDR2 ANQGSEA. CDR3: CSVERVTGDYAF. The CDR3 nucleotides are TGCAGCGTTGAAAGGGTGACAGGGGACTACGCCTTC.